One and the same sample provided the 29 T cell receptor beta chains below, sequenced in a study of post-analysis software for immune sequencing data. Study results and limitations: Elevated frequency relative to controls characterized several TRBV segments in patients, TRBV5-6, TRBV5-1 and TRBV20-1 among them.

Prepared libraries of TCR beta cDNA carried unique molecular identifiers. Via MiXCR, TCRdb re-called the PCR reads, giving one row per CDR3 protein. The profile covers hundreds of thousands of distinct CDR3 sequences, with around 53% appearing a single time and 4% to 5.5% taken by the ten largest. These receptors' antigens are unknown. Sequenced input: blood. The receptors derive from a girl between 10 and 17 years old with multiple sclerosis.

This chain connects TRBV5-1 to TRBJ2-7; D gene ambiguous. Germline values: CDR1 SGHRS, CDR2 YFSETQ. Trimming left V 5 bases short and J 3 bases short, with 15 bases between. This CDR3 has 14 residues. This chain's CDR3 is CASRSGGAFYEQYF. DNA of the CDR3: TGCGCCAGCAGATCCGGTGGAGCCTTCTACGAGCAGTACTTC.

In its sample, this clonotype was seen once. The genes are TRBV5-1 and TRBJ1-2; D possibly corresponds to TRBD1 (5 bases). The V gene lost 4 bases and the J gene lost 5 bases, with 18 bases spanning the gap. The CDR3 totals 15 residues. The germline V gene has CDR1 SGHRS and CDR2 YFSETQ. CDR3 sequence reads: CASSRGSGIGYGYTF. The CDR3, as DNA: TGCGCCAGCAGCCGAGGGTCAGGGATCGGGTATGGCTACACCTTC.

The chain combines TRBV14 with TRBJ2-3, with D perhaps matching TRBD1 (6 bases). The V end lost 1 base, the J end lost 5 bases, and 7 bases lay between the germline ends. Germline V gives CDR1 SGHDN, CDR2 FVKESK. The CDR3 runs 13 residues. CDR3 loop: CASSQAGVDTQYF. CDR3 bases: TGTGCCAGCAGCCAAGCAGGGGTAGATACGCAGTATTTT.

V is TRBV7-9 and J is TRBJ2-7, with 7 bases lining up with TRBD1. The junction had 7 bases not matched to a gene; V was cut back by 5 bases and J by 3 bases. Germline lookup yields CDR1 SEHNR and CDR2 FQNEAQ (reference sequence). The CDR3 has 14 amino acids. The CDR3 spells CASSPPGTDYEQYF. The DNA of the CDR3 is TGTGCCAGCAGCCCCCCCGGGACAGACTACGAGCAGTACTTC.

The chain recombines TRBV20-1 with TRBJ2-3, with 7 bases identical to TRBD2. Germline V gives CDR1 DFQATT, CDR2 SNEGSKA (reference sequence). The V and J ends lost 0 bases and 4 bases, in that order; junction bases with no gene match: 13. This CDR3 spans 17 amino acids. In DNA form, the CDR3 reads TGCAGTGCTAGAGATGCCCCTCCTGGGAGGGCCGCAGATACGCAGTATTTT. Amino acid sequence: CSARDAPPGRAADTQYF.

This clonotype was counted only a few times. The chain carries TRBV7-9 and TRBJ1-1; D might be TRBD1 (5 bases). CDR1 is SEHNR and CDR2 is FQNEAQ in the germline V gene (reference sequence). The V end lost 5 bases, the J end lost 0 bases, and 13 bases lay between the germline ends. CDR3 size: 15 residues. CDR3 amino acids: CASSPGHRMNTEAFF. The CDR3 DNA is TGTGCCAGCAGCCCCGGACACCGAATGAACACTGAAGCTTTCTTT.

In this sample, this clonotype turned up a few times. The V and J genes are TRBV27 and TRBJ1-4; D is undetermined. Germline CDR1 is MNHEY and CDR2 is SMNVEV (reference sequence). The V gene lost 3 bases and the J gene lost 8 bases, with 7 bases spanning the gap. The CDR3 loop spans 12 amino acids. The DNA for the CDR3 is TGTGCCAGCAGTTTTTTGGGGGAAAAACTGTTTTTT. Translated, it gives CASSFLGEKLFF.

The J gene is TRBJ2-4, the V gene TRBV29-1; 13 bases map to TRBD2. The DNA end favors TRBJ2-7, so the J call may be wrong. The CDR3 extends over 15 amino acids. Germline assignment: CDR1 SQVTM and CDR2 ANQGSEA. The CDR3 nucleotides read TGCAGCGTTCGGACTAGCGGGAGAAGTATTTACGAGCAGTACTTC. It yields the protein CSVRTSGRSIYEQYF.

The CDR3, as DNA: TGTGCCAGCAGTGAACTAGCGGGGGGTGCAGATACGCAGTATTTT. Amino acid sequence: CASSELAGGADTQYF. V is TRBV6-4 and J is TRBJ2-3, with 12 positions matching TRBD2. Germline CDR1 is MRHNA and CDR2 is SNTAGT. The CDR3 loop spans 15 amino acids. Trimming cost V 3 bases and J 4 bases; bases outside gene matches: 2.

The rearrangement uses TRBV3-1 and TRBJ1-5; 7 positions agree with TRBD1. Trimming cost V 4 bases and J 3 bases; bases outside gene matches: 9. The CDR3 loop spans 16 amino acids. The germline CDR1 and CDR2 sequences are LGHDT and YNNKEL (reference sequence). CDR3 sequence reads: CASSPRQGGTNQPQHF. CDR3 nucleotides: TGTGCCAGCAGCCCCCGACAGGGTGGGACCAATCAGCCCCAGCATTTT.

J is TRBJ2-1 and V is TRBV20-1; a weak D match, TRBD2 (6 bases). From germline, CDR1 is DFQATT and CDR2 SNEGSKA (reference sequence). Trimming removed 2 bases at V and 8 bases at J, with 10 bases between. The CDR3 runs 12 residues. The CDR3 DNA is TGCAGTGCTAGACGACTAGTGGATGAGCAGTTCTTC. This codes for CSARRLVDEQFF.

The chain recombines TRBV7-2 with TRBJ2-7, with D perhaps TRBD2 (5 bases). The V and J ends lost 5 bases and 5 bases respectively, with 13 bases between them. Germline lookup yields CDR1 SGHTA and CDR2 FQGNSA. This CDR3 spans 13 amino acids. CDR3 in amino acids: CASSQRVSHEQYF. As DNA, the CDR3 is TGTGCCAGCAGCCAGAGGGTGAGCCACGAGCAGTACTTC.

This chain uses TRBV5-1 with TRBJ2-5; 9 positions match TRBD2. The DNA end favors TRBJ2-7, so the J call may be wrong. The germline V gene encodes CDR1 SGHRS and CDR2 YFSETQ. The CDR3 has 16 amino acids. The CDR3 nucleotides are TGCGCCAGCAGCTTCACTATAGCGGGAGTAAGGGGCGAGCAGTACTTC. It encodes CASSFTIAGVRGEQYF.

The chain carries TRBV12-3 or TRBV12-4 and TRBJ2-7; perhaps D is TRBD1 or TRBD2 (5 bases each). This CDR3 region has 14 residues. The V end was cut by 0 bases, the J end by 2 bases, with 8 bases between. The CDR3, as DNA: TGTGCCAGCAGTTTAGCGTTGGGGGCCTACGAGCAGTACTTC. Translating it yields CASSLALGAYEQYF.

The V gene is TRBV6-5, the J gene TRBJ1-2, with 8 bases fitting TRBD1. Trimming cost V 0 bases and J 4 bases; bases outside gene matches: 13. CDR1 is MNHEY and CDR2 is SVGAGI in the germline V gene. The CDR3 runs to 18 residues. The CDR3 region is CASSYSGVRTGSPYGYTF. DNA of the CDR3: TGTGCCAGCAGTTACTCTGGAGTTCGGACAGGGTCCCCCTATGGCTACACCTTC.

The CDR3 loop reads CASKTLDRPGDNEQFF. The CDR3 DNA sequence: TGTGCCAGCAAGACCCTGGACAGGCCAGGGGACAATGAGCAGTTCTTC. This chain links TRBV2 with TRBJ2-1, with 7 positions matching TRBD1. Germline CDR1 reads SNHLY; CDR2 reads FYNNEI. With V trimmed by 7 bases and J by 5 bases, 14 bases remained unmatched. The CDR3 is 16 residues long.

This clonotype was seen more than once but under ten times. This chain uses TRBV5-1 with TRBJ2-5; D might be TRBD1 or TRBD2, each matching 5 bases. Trimming shortened V by 0 bases and J by 4 bases, and 13 bases separated the two germline ends. Germline loops: CDR1 SGHRS, CDR2 YFSETQ. The CDR3 is 15 amino acids. CDR3 sequence reads: CASSLVFGAAETQYF. In DNA form, the CDR3 reads TGCGCCAGCAGCTTGGTTTTCGGGGCCGCAGAGACCCAGTACTTC.

V usage is TRBV5-1 and J usage is TRBJ2-1; 10 nucleotides align to TRBD2. The germline V gene has CDR1 SGHRS and CDR2 YFSETQ. The CDR3 extends over 16 amino acids. Trimming at V came to 0 bases and at J to 5 bases, leaving 5 bases not matched to a gene. The CDR3 coding sequence is TGCGCCAGCAGCTTGGATGGGACTAGCGCCAACAATGAGCAGTTCTTC. It codes for CASSLDGTSANNEQFF. Full variable domain (remainder filled in from reference TRBV5-1 and TRBJ2-1): KAGVTQTPRYLIKTRGQQVTLSCSPISGHRSVSWYQQTPGQGLQFLFEYFSETQRNKGNFPGRFSGRQFSNSRSEMNVSTLELGDSALYLCASSLDGTSANNEQFFGPGTRLTVL.

The V and J genes are TRBV5-1 and TRBJ1-1; D gene unclear. V was pared by 2 bases and J by 14 bases, with 22 bases between. This CDR3 has 14 amino acids. Germline V gives CDR1 SGHRS, CDR2 YFSETQ. Written as DNA, the CDR3 is TGCGCCAGCAGCTTAGCGGGATTATACAATGAGCAGTTCTTT. The encoded protein is CASSLAGLYNEQFF.

The V and J genes are TRBV5-1 and TRBJ2-3, with D possibly being TRBD2 (6 bases). V was clipped by 2 bases and J by 3 bases, with 13 bases between them. Germline CDR1 is SGHRS and CDR2 is YFSETQ. There are 15 residues in the CDR3. The CDR3 sequence: CASSFGAGNTDTQYF. In DNA, the CDR3 is TGCGCCAGCAGCTTTGGGGCGGGGAATACAGATACGCAGTATTTT. The variable domain in full, completed from reference TRBV5-1 and TRBJ2-3, reads KAGVTQTPRYLIKTRGQQVTLSCSPISGHRSVSWYQQTPGQGLQFLFEYFSETQRNKGNFPGRFSGRQFSNSRSEMNVSTLELGDSALYLCASSFGAGNTDTQYFGPGTRLTVL.

The V and J genes are TRBV29-1 and TRBJ2-1; D gene ambiguous. V was shortened by 2 bases and J by 3 bases, with 17 bases between the two germline ends. This CDR3 has 16 residues. Germline CDR1 SQVTM, CDR2 ANQGSEA. CDR3 loop: CSVERGSTLLYNEQFF. The DNA for the CDR3 is TGCAGCGTTGAACGAGGCAGTACCCTCCTCTACAATGAGCAGTTCTTC.

The table lists this clonotype with a count of one. A much larger clone lies one base from this, so it may be a read error. V usage is TRBV7-3 and J usage is TRBJ2-3, with a tentative D call TRBD2 (6 bases). V was clipped by 2 bases and J by 3 bases, with 9 bases between them. The germline V gene has CDR1 SGHTA and CDR2 FQGTGA. The CDR3 loop spans 14 amino acids. Here the CDR3 reads CASSLGGKTDTQYF. In DNA, the CDR3 is TGTGCCAGCAGCTTAGGCGGGAAAACAGATACGCAGTATTTT.

The genes are TRBV6-6 and TRBJ1-2; unclear D gene. V was shortened by 4 bases and J by 4 bases, with 16 bases between the two germline ends. The CDR3 consists of 15 residues. Looked up from germline, CDR1 is MNHNY and CDR2 is SVGAGI (reference sequence). This chain's CDR3 is CASSSRSNAAYGYTF. The CDR3, as DNA: TGTGCCAGCAGTTCACGTTCAAACGCCGCCTATGGCTACACCTTC.

This clonotype was observed a handful of times. The V and J genes are TRBV2 and TRBJ2-7; no clear D gene. Trimming shortened V by 6 bases and J by 3 bases, and 6 bases separated the two germline ends. CDR1 and CDR2 from the germline V gene are SNHLY and FYNNEI. CDR3 length: 11 amino acids. The CDR3 loop reads CASRAVYEQYF. The CDR3, as DNA: TGTGCCAGCAGGGCCGTCTACGAGCAGTACTTC.

This clonotype was counted only a few times. This chain connects TRBV5-1 to TRBJ2-7; D is possibly TRBD2 (5 bases). This CDR3 spans 15 amino acids. Germline assignment: CDR1 SGHRS and CDR2 YFSETQ. The ends were cut back, 4 bases at V and 3 bases at J, with 17 bases in the middle. CDR3 nucleotide sequence: TGCGCCAGCAGCGACGCGGTGGGAGCTGGCTACGAGCAGTACTTC. Translated, it gives CASSDAVGAGYEQYF. Combining the CDR3 with reference TRBV5-1 and TRBJ2-7 gives the whole variable domain KAGVTQTPRYLIKTRGQQVTLSCSPISGHRSVSWYQQTPGQGLQFLFEYFSETQRNKGNFPGRFSGRQFSNSRSEMNVSTLELGDSALYLCASSDAVGAGYEQYFGPGTRLTVT.

The sample holds a few counts of this clonotype. CDR3 loop: CSVGTGSQETQYF. The CDR3 nucleotides are TGCAGCGTGGGAACAGGCAGCCAAGAGACCCAGTACTTC. This chain links TRBV29-1 with TRBJ2-5; a weak D match, TRBD1 (5 bases). The CDR3 has 13 residues. The germline CDR1 and CDR2 sequences are SQVTM and ANQGSEA. The ends were cut back, 6 bases at V and 1 base at J, with 12 bases in the middle.

The chain recombines TRBV5-6 with TRBJ1-5, with TRBD1 as a possible D gene (5 bases). CDR1 is SGHDT and CDR2 is YYEEEE in the germline V gene. The CDR3 runs 16 residues. V shed 4 bases and J shed 6 bases, with 20 bases lying between them. This CDR3 reads CASSRREALAGQPQHF. The CDR3 nucleotides are TGTGCCAGCAGCCGCAGGGAGGCCTTAGCGGGTCAGCCCCAGCATTTT.

The chain uses TRBV30 and TRBJ2-3; D is tentatively TRBD1 or TRBD2 (6 bases each). Germline assignment: CDR1 GTSNPN and CDR2 SVGIG (reference sequence). The CDR3 is 14 residues long. Trimming removed 4 bases from V and 2 bases from J, with 13 bases in between. CDR3 residues: CAWTRGPYTDTQYF. Written as DNA, the CDR3 is TGTGCCTGGACCCGGGGGCCGTACACAGATACGCAGTATTTT. The full variable domain, with the rest looked up from reference TRBV30 and TRBJ2-3, is SQTIHQWPATLVQPVGSPLSLECTVEGTSNPNLYWYRQAAGRGLQLLFYSVGIGQISSEVPQNLSASRPQDRQFILSSKKLLLSDSGFYLCAWTRGPYTDTQYFGPGTRLTVL.

The CDR3 reads CSAGDGTVYLEQYF. DNA for the CDR3: TGCAGTGCTGGGGACGGGACCGTTTACCTTGAGCAGTACTTC. The V and J genes are TRBV20-1 and TRBJ2-1; D is tentatively TRBD1 or TRBD2 (5 bases each). The J call is doubtful: the DNA matches TRBJ2-7 better. From germline, CDR1 is DFQATT and CDR2 SNEGSKA (reference sequence). This CDR3 contains 14 residues.